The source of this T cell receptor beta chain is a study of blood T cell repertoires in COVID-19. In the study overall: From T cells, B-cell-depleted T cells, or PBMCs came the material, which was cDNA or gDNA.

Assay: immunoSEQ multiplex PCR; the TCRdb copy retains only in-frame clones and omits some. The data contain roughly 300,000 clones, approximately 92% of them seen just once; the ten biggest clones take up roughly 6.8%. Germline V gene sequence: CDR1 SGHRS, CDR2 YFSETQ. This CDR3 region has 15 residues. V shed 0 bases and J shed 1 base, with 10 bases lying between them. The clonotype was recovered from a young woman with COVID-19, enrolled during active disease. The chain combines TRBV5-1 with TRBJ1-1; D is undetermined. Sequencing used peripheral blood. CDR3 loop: CASSLVVGRNTEAFF. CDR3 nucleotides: TGCGCCAGCAGCTTGGTCGTGGGGAGGAACACTGAAGCTTTCTTT.